The 23 T cell receptor beta chains below were found in one sample sequenced in a study of cytomegalovirus exposure and HLA in healthy donors. PCR involved 60 Vbeta and 13 Jbeta primers. The method was immunoSEQ multiplex PCR; TCRdb's version includes in-frame clones alone and lacks a portion of them. The sample lists 150,000 to 200,000 clones, about 80% occurring once. Sequencing was done on a sample of PBMCs. The source is a man under 40 in good health and CMV-seronegative.

The V gene is TRBV30, the J gene TRBJ1-2; TRBD1 agrees at 7 bases. Trimming cost V 0 bases and J 4 bases; bases outside gene matches: 5. Germline CDR1 and CDR2: GTSNPN and SVGIG (reference sequence). The CDR3 sequence is 14 residues long. CDR3 residues: CAWSVQGLPYGYTF. The CDR3 region has the DNA TGTGCCTGGAGTGTACAGGGGCTACCCTATGGCTACACCTTC.

V gene TRBV7-7 combines with J gene TRBJ2-2; 7 bases map to TRBD2. The trim removed 5 bases at V and 6 bases at J, leaving 6 bases unmatched. Germline-derived CDR1 and CDR2 are SSHAT and FNYEAQ (reference sequence). The CDR3 consists of 14 residues. The CDR3 loop reads CASSRKGGSGELFF. Here the CDR3 DNA reads TGTGCCAGCAGCCGTAAGGGAGGGTCCGGGGAGCTGTTTTTT.

V is TRBV30 and J is TRBJ1-5; D is possibly TRBD1 (6 bases). The germline gives CDR1 GTSNPN, CDR2 SVGIG (reference sequence). The V gene lost 4 bases and the J gene lost 5 bases, with 21 bases spanning the gap. This CDR3 has 16 residues. CDR3 protein: CAWNPRRGHGDQPQHF. CDR3 DNA sequence: TGTGCCTGGAATCCCAGGCGGGGGCATGGGGATCAGCCCCAGCATTTT.

The rearrangement uses TRBV6-1 and TRBJ1-4; 8 nucleotides agree with TRBD1. This CDR3 has 15 residues. V was pared by 6 bases and J by 1 base, with 4 bases of the junction left unmatched. The germline gives CDR1 MNHNS, CDR2 SASEGT. The CDR3 bases are TGTGCCAGCAGGGACAGGGAGGGAACTAATGAAAAACTGTTTTTT. Its protein is CASRDREGTNEKLFF.

J is TRBJ2-2 and V is TRBV30; 13 nucleotides line up with TRBD2. CDR1 GTSNPN and CDR2 SVGIG come from the germline V gene (reference sequence). The V gene end was trimmed by 3 bases and the J gene end by 1 base; junction bases not matched to a gene: 2. The CDR3 covers 16 residues. The CDR3 reads CAWRGLAGQNTGELFF. CDR3 bases: TGTGCCTGGAGGGGACTAGCGGGACAGAACACCGGGGAGCTGTTTTTT.

The chain combines TRBV7-9 with TRBJ2-1; 9 bases match TRBD2. The CDR3 contains 15 residues. Per germline, CDR1 SEHNR and CDR2 FQNEAQ (reference sequence). V trimming: 0 bases; J trimming: 5 bases; junction bases outside the gene matches: 2. The CDR3 sequence: CASSLASGGDNEQFF. The CDR3 DNA sequence: TGTGCCAGCAGCTTAGCTAGCGGGGGAGACAATGAGCAGTTCTTC.

The chain is built from TRBV5-1 and TRBJ1-2; D uncertain. CDR1 SGHRS and CDR2 YFSETQ come from the germline V gene. This CDR3 spans 14 amino acids. With 4 bases removed from V and 6 bases from J, the gap between germline ends came to 16 bases. The CDR3 region is CASSREGGLNGYTF. CDR3 bases: TGCGCCAGCAGCCGCGAGGGCGGTCTCAATGGCTACACCTTC.

The chain employs TRBV27 and TRBJ2-7; perhaps TRBD1 as D (6 bases). CDR3 length: 14 residues. Germline CDR1 MNHEY, CDR2 SMNVEV (reference sequence). V lost 2 bases and J lost 1, with 9 bases in between. The CDR3 spells CASSLVQGSYEQYF. The CDR3, as DNA: TGTGCCAGCAGTTTAGTGCAGGGGTCCTACGAGCAGTACTTC.

This clone was recorded once. The rearrangement joins TRBV18 to TRBJ1-5; D perhaps matches TRBD1 (5 bases). Germline V gene data show CDR1 as KGHSH and CDR2 as LQKENI. This CDR3 comprises 14 residues. V was clipped by 1 base and J by 7 bases, with 11 bases between them. The CDR3 is CASSPLGGGQPQHF. The CDR3, as DNA: TGTGCCAGCTCACCACTTGGGGGGGGGCAGCCCCAGCATTTT.

This clone was counted once. This chain connects TRBV7-9 to TRBJ1-2, with a tentative D call TRBD1 (6 bases). CDR3 length equals 15 residues. Trimming took off 2 bases at V and 1 base at J, with 11 bases between the two ends. In germline, CDR1 is SEHNR, CDR2 FQNEAQ (reference sequence). The CDR3 DNA reads as TGTGCCAGCAGCTTACGGACAGTCTTTAACTATGGCTACACCTTC. Translated, it gives CASSLRTVFNYGYTF.

J is TRBJ1-1 and V is TRBV28; D is unclear. This CDR3 region has 11 residues. V dropped 3 bases and J dropped 8 bases, with 7 bases sitting between them. Germline assignment: CDR1 MDHEN and CDR2 SYDVKM. The CDR3 loop is CASSLYREAFF. CDR3 in DNA: TGTGCCAGCAGTTTGTACAGAGAAGCTTTCTTT.

This chain links TRBV7-3 with TRBJ2-7; TRBD1 matches at 11 bases. The CDR3 runs 14 residues. V lost 5 bases, J lost 5 bases, and 5 bases stayed unmatched. Looked up from germline, CDR1 is SGHTA and CDR2 is FQGTGA. CDR3 residues: CASSNRTGGHEQYF. CDR3 nucleotide sequence: TGTGCCAGCAGCAATAGGACAGGGGGCCACGAGCAGTACTTC. The variable domain in full, with the rest retrieved from reference TRBV7-3 and TRBJ2-7, is GAGVSQTPSNKVTEKGKYVELRCDPISGHTALYWYRQSLGQGPEFLIYFQGTGAADDSGLPNDRFFAVRPEGSVSTLKIQRTERGDSAVYLCASSNRTGGHEQYFGPGTRLTVT.

This clone has a handful of counts. The chain employs TRBV7-9 and TRBJ1-1; tentative D call: TRBD1 (5 bases). V lost 3 bases to trimming and J lost 4 bases, with 12 bases between them. CDR1 is SEHNR and CDR2 is FQNEAQ in the germline V gene (reference sequence). This CDR3 has 14 amino acids. CDR3: CASSFRRGGTEAFF. The DNA of the CDR3 is TGTGCCAGCAGCTTTAGAAGGGGCGGCACTGAAGCTTTCTTT. The variable domain in full, with the rest retrieved from reference TRBV7-9 and TRBJ1-1, is DTGVSQNPRHKITKRGQNVTFRCDPISEHNRLYWYRQTLGQGPEFLTYFQNEAQLEKSRLLSDRFSAERPKGSFSTLEIQRTEQGDSAMYLCASSFRRGGTEAFFGQGTRLTVV.

V and J are TRBV12-5 and TRBJ2-7; 10 bases are a match to TRBD1. Unmatched junction bases numbered 13, after V lost 6 bases and J lost 2 bases. Germline V gene lookup returns CDR1 LGHNT and CDR2 FRNRAP. CDR3 size: 17 residues. CDR3 residues: CASGQTEGQGEAYEQYF. The CDR3 bases are TGTGCTAGTGGACAAACCGAAGGACAGGGGGAAGCCTACGAGCAGTACTTC.

This chain uses TRBV2 with TRBJ1-1; the D is unclear. With 8 bases removed from V and 1 base from J, the gap between germline ends came to 14 bases. Germline CDR1 SNHLY, CDR2 FYNNEI. The CDR3 has 14 amino acids. The CDR3 DNA reads TGTGCCAGCTCCGGGGAACGGGAGAACACTGAAGCTTTCTTT. This sequence encodes CASSGERENTEAFF.

The chain joins TRBV6-5 to TRBJ1-1; 7 bases map to TRBD1. The CDR3 is made up of 15 amino acids. V was pared by 4 bases and J by 1 base, with 6 bases of the junction left unmatched. The germline V gene has CDR1 MNHEY and CDR2 SVGAGI. CDR3 nucleotide sequence: TGTGCCAGCAGTTTCGCAGGGGGGAAGAACACTGAAGCTTTCTTT. This sequence encodes CASSFAGGKNTEAFF.

This chain joins TRBV4-3 and TRBJ1-1, with D uncertain. The V and J ends lost 4 bases and 4 bases respectively, with 13 bases between them. The CDR3 is 14 residues long. Per the germline V gene, CDR1 is LGHNA and CDR2 is YSLEER. CDR3 DNA sequence: TGCGCCAGCAGCCGAAACCACGGAGGCACTGAAGCTTTCTTT. Amino acids: CASSRNHGGTEAFF.

The rearrangement joins TRBV5-5 to TRBJ1-1, with D tentatively TRBD1 (5 bases). The CDR3 spans 15 residues. With 7 bases removed from V and 0 bases from J, the gap between germline ends came to 16 bases. Germline V gene sequence: CDR1 SGHKS, CDR2 YYEKEE (reference sequence). In nucleotides, the CDR3 is TGTGCCAGCGCCTTGACGGGGGTCCTGAACACTGAAGCTTTCTTT. Protein sequence: CASALTGVLNTEAFF. Together with reference TRBV5-5 and TRBJ1-1, the CDR3 gives the full variable domain: DAGVTQSPTHLIKTRGQQVTLRCSPISGHKSVSWYQQVLGQGPQFIFQYYEKEERGRGNFPDRFSARQFPNYSSELNVNALLLGDSALYLCASALTGVLNTEAFFGQGTRLTVV.

This chain links TRBV19 with TRBJ2-3; 14 bases are shared with TRBD2. The V segment lost 1 base and the J segment 2 bases; nucleotides outside the gene matches: 5. This CDR3 region has 18 residues. The germline V gene encodes CDR1 LNHDA and CDR2 SQIVND (reference sequence). The CDR3 DNA sequence: TGTGCCAGTAGTATAGGACTAGCGGGGGGGCCCCCCACAGATACGCAGTATTTT. It translates to CASSIGLAGGPPTDTQYF.

V and J are TRBV6-5 and TRBJ2-7; D may be TRBD1 (6 bases). Trimming pared 5 bases from V and 2 bases from J, leaving 13 bases between. Per the germline V gene, CDR1 is MNHEY and CDR2 is SVGAGI. The CDR3 loop spans 14 amino acids. CDR3 nucleotides: TGTGCCAGCAGTCCTGAGAGGGGGACCTACGAGCAGTACTTC. Translating gives CASSPERGTYEQYF.

CDR3 loop: CASSRGGSDSPLHF. The CDR3 DNA is TGTGCCAGCAGCCGGGGGGGCAGTGATTCACCCCTCCACTTT. The gene calls are TRBV7-9 and TRBJ1-6; D is possibly TRBD1 (6 bases). Deletions cut 5 bases from V and 8 bases from J, with 13 bases between. This CDR3 has 14 amino acids. The germline CDR1 and CDR2 sequences are SEHNR and FQNEAQ (reference sequence). Filled out from reference TRBV7-9 and TRBJ1-6, the complete variable domain reads DTGVSQNPRHKITKRGQNVTFRCDPISEHNRLYWYRQTLGQGPEFLTYFQNEAQLEKSRLLSDRFSAERPKGSFSTLEIQRTEQGDSAMYLCASSRGGSDSPLHFGNGTRLTVT.

This clone occurred a few times. The chain carries TRBV30 and TRBJ2-1; TRBD2 agrees at 8 bases. The CDR3 runs 13 residues. V lost 4 bases to trimming and J lost 3 bases; unmatched junction nucleotides: 2. Germline V gene lookup returns CDR1 GTSNPN and CDR2 SVGIG (reference sequence). CDR3 residues: CAWKSGGYNEQFF. DNA of the CDR3: TGTGCCTGGAAGAGCGGGGGCTACAATGAGCAGTTCTTC. Variable domain in full (rest from reference TRBV30 and TRBJ2-1): SQTIHQWPATLVQPVGSPLSLECTVEGTSNPNLYWYRQAAGRGLQLLFYSVGIGQISSEVPQNLSASRPQDRQFILSSKKLLLSDSGFYLCAWKSGGYNEQFFGPGTRLTVL.

A single count supports this clone. CDR3: CASSPRVPGTVQYEQYF. CDR3 bases: TGTGCCAGTAGTCCCCGAGTCCCCGGGACAGTACAATACGAGCAGTACTTC. The V gene is TRBV19, the J gene TRBJ2-7; 7 bases are a match to TRBD1. Per germline, CDR1 LNHDA and CDR2 SQIVND (reference sequence). CDR3 length: 17 amino acids. J lost 4 bases, V lost 5 bases, and 17 bases had no gene match. The full variable domain, rest sourced from reference TRBV19 and TRBJ2-7, is DGGITQSPKYLFRKEGQNVTLSCEQNLNHDAMYWYRQDPGQGLRLIYYSQIVNDFQKGDIAEGYSVSREKKESFPLTVTSAQKNPTAFYLCASSPRVPGTVQYEQYFGPGTRLTVT.